A selection of T cell receptor beta chains follows, all from one sample in a study of metastatic and nonmetastatic thyroid tumors. TCRdb re-analyzed the PCR reads through MiXCR. This sample has around 31,000 clones, with approximately 16% found just once. Sequencing was carried out using blood. These receptors came from a male donor with papillary thyroid cancer or a benign thyroid nodule (not recorded which). Some clones in this sample may be carry-over from other donors' samples. Both conserved end residues are part of each CDR3. Fields, in order: V gene, D gene, J gene, CDR3 length, clone size, CDR3 protein, CDR3 DNA. The D gene is left open where the match is weak. Size tells how often a clone was seen (once, few, many) or the class of an expanded clone, and some rows leave it out.

V: TRBV4-2
D: TRBD1
J: TRBJ2-3
length: 17
size: many
CDR3: CASSSRSGQGAGDTQYF
DNA: TGTGCCAGCAGCTCGAGATCGGGACAGGGGGCGGGGGATACGCAGTATTTT

V: TRBV6-1
D: .
J: TRBJ2-1
length: 16
size: .
CDR3: CASSEALSSPRDEQFF
DNA: TGTGCCAGCAGTGAAGCGCTCTCTTCCCCCCGCGATGAGCAGTTCTTC

V: TRBV20-1
D: .
J: TRBJ1-2
length: 12
size: many
CDR3: CSASTGNYGYTF
DNA: TGCAGTGCTTCGACGGGGAACTATGGCTACACCTTC

V: TRBV27
D: .
J: TRBJ2-4
length: 17
size: many
CDR3: CASSGGYGGMAKNIQYF
DNA: TGTGCCAGCAGTGGGGGTTACGGGGGTATGGCCAAAAACATTCAGTACTTC

V: TRBV6-1
D: .
J: TRBJ1-3
length: 15
size: many
CDR3: CASSSDRTKGNTIYF
DNA: TGTGCCAGCAGTTCCGATCGGACTAAAGGAAACACCATATATTTT

V: TRBV4-1
D: .
J: TRBJ1-1
length: 14
size: many
CDR3: CASSQDPRRREAFF
DNA: TGCGCCAGCAGCCAAGATCCCCGAAGACGGGAAGCTTTCTTT

V: TRBV7-8
D: .
J: TRBJ1-6
length: 15
size: .
CDR3: CASSFGSDSNSPLHF
DNA: TGTGCCAGCAGCTTTGGGTCAGATAGTAATTCACCCCTCCATTTT

V: TRBV28
D: .
J: TRBJ2-3
length: 16
size: many
CDR3: CASSPPGITHTDTQYF
DNA: TGTGCCAGCAGTCCCCCCGGGATTACCCACACAGATACGCAGTATTTT

V: TRBV18
D: TRBD1
J: TRBJ2-3
length: 16
size: many
CDR3: CASSRQGRTLTDTQYF
DNA: TGTGCCAGCTCAAGACAGGGGAGAACCCTCACAGATACGCAGTATTTT

V: TRBV5-1
D: .
J: TRBJ2-4
length: 15
size: many
CDR3: CASSTQGRGENIQYF
DNA: TGCGCCAGCAGCACCCAGGGGAGGGGGGAAAACATTCAGTACTTC

V: TRBV28
D: .
J: TRBJ2-1
length: 13
size: few
CDR3: CASSLDSPNEQFF
DNA: TGTGCCAGCAGTTTAGATAGCCCCAATGAGCAGTTCTTC

V: TRBV10-3
D: .
J: TRBJ1-5
length: 16
size: many
CDR3: CAISETSSASNQPQHF
DNA: TGTGCCATCAGTGAAACATCGTCAGCAAGCAATCAGCCCCAGCATTTT

V: TRBV29-1
D: .
J: TRBJ2-7
length: 13
size: many
CDR3: CSVMSILTGEQYF
DNA: TGCAGCGTTATGAGCATCCTTACGGGGGAGCAGTACTTC

V: TRBV7-2
D: .
J: TRBJ2-5
length: 16
size: many
CDR3: CASSSSLDPYQETQYF
DNA: TGTGCCAGCAGCTCTTCCCTGGACCCATACCAAGAGACCCAGTACTTC

V: TRBV30
D: TRBD2
J: TRBJ2-3
length: 14
size: many
CDR3: CAWSGGLGADTQYF
DNA: TGTGCCTGGAGTGGCGGACTAGGAGCAGATACGCAGTATTTT

V: TRBV30
D: .
J: TRBJ1-2
length: 16
size: many
CDR3: CAWTTGISVDGYGYTF
DNA: TGTGCCTGGACGACAGGAATTTCTGTCGATGGGTATGGCTACACCTTC

V: TRBV2
D: TRBD1
J: TRBJ1-2
length: 14
size: many
CDR3: CASRYRGSSGATPF
DNA: TGTGCCAGCAGGTACAGGGGGTCCTCGGGCGCTACACCCTTC

V: TRBV5-1
D: .
J: TRBJ2-2
length: 13
size: .
CDR3: CASETWFTGELFF
DNA: TGCGCCAGTGAGACATGGTTCACCGGGGAGCTGTTTTTT

V: TRBV2
D: .
J: TRBJ1-2
length: 10
size: many
CDR3: CASLSDGYTF
DNA: TGTGCCAGCCTGTCAGATGGCTACACCTTC

V: TRBV20-1
D: .
J: TRBJ2-3
length: 16
size: many
CDR3: CGARDRRGRGTDTQYF
DNA: TGCGGTGCTAGAGATAGGAGAGGGAGAGGGACAGATACGCAGTATTTT

V: TRBV5-1
D: .
J: TRBJ2-2
length: 15
size: .
CDR3: CASRKVQGNTGELFF
DNA: TGCGCCAGCCGGAAGGTGCAGGGTAACACCGGTGAGCTGTTTTTT

V: TRBV5-5
D: .
J: TRBJ1-4
length: 17
size: many
CDR3: CASSLPGGLRTNEKLFF
DNA: TGTGCCAGCAGCTTGCCTGGGGGGCTAAGGACTAATGAAAAATTGTTTTTT

V: TRBV4-1
D: .
J: TRBJ2-7
length: 16
size: many
CDR3: CASSPQTRGWAYEQYF
DNA: TGCGCCAGCAGCCCTCAGACTCGCGGGTGGGCCTACGAGCAGTACTTC

V: TRBV6-1
D: TRBD1
J: TRBJ1-5
length: 14
size: few
CDR3: CASRRTGRNQPQHF
DNA: TGTGCCAGCAGAAGGACAGGCCGAAATCAGCCCCAGCATTTT

V: TRBV24-1
D: TRBD2
J: TRBJ2-7
length: 15
size: .
CDR3: CATSDNSGGSFEPYF
DNA: TGTGCCACCAGTGATAACTCGGGGGGTTCCTTCGAGCCGTACTTC

V: TRBV19
D: .
J: TRBJ2-3
length: 12
size: many
CDR3: CASGYSPDTQYF
DNA: TGTGCCAGTGGCTACTCCCCAGATACGCAGTATTTT

V: TRBV7-9
D: TRBD1
J: TRBJ2-7
length: 14
size: many
CDR3: CASSLWTGGNEQYF
DNA: TGTGCCAGCAGCTTATGGACAGGGGGGAACGAGCAGTACTTC

V: TRBV28
D: .
J: TRBJ2-5
length: 14
size: few
CDR3: CASSPYPDQETQYF
DNA: TGTGCCAGCAGCCCATACCCAGATCAAGAGACCCAGTACTTC

V: TRBV19
D: .
J: TRBJ2-6
length: 17
size: .
CDR3: CASIRSTGYSGANVLTF
DNA: TGTGCCAGTATTAGGAGCACCGGGTACTCTGGGGCCAACGTCCTGACTTTC

V: TRBV11-3
D: TRBD2
J: TRBJ2-7
length: 13
size: .
CDR3: CASIGGLPGGQYF
DNA: TGTGCCAGCATCGGGGGACTACCCGGGGGGCAGTACTTC

V: TRBV11-1
D: TRBD1
J: TRBJ2-2
length: 19
size: .
CDR3: CASSLWISTGVTNTGELFF
DNA: TGTGCCAGCAGCTTATGGATTTCGACAGGGGTGACTAACACCGGGGAGCTGTTTTTT

V: TRBV7-9
D: TRBD1
J: TRBJ2-7
length: 14
size: many
CDR3: CASSLETGGYEQYF
DNA: TGTGCCAGCAGCTTAGAGACAGGGGGCTACGAGCAGTACTTC

V: TRBV28
D: TRBD2
J: TRBJ2-1
length: 14
size: medium-sized
CDR3: CASRGLAGVHEQFF
DNA: TGTGCCAGCAGGGGACTAGCGGGAGTCCATGAGCAGTTCTTC

V: TRBV10-3
D: .
J: TRBJ2-5
length: 14
size: many
CDR3: CAMSRAGNGETQYF
DNA: TGTGCCATGAGTAGAGCAGGGAATGGGGAGACCCAGTACTTC

V: TRBV19
D: TRBD1
J: TRBJ1-6
length: 15
size: many
CDR3: CASSAAGGNNSPLHF
DNA: TGTGCCAGTAGCGCAGCAGGGGGCAATAATTCACCCCTCCACTTT

V: TRBV28
D: .
J: TRBJ2-2
length: 16
size: many
CDR3: CASSNPTGINTGELFF
DNA: TGTGCCAGCAGTAACCCGACAGGCATTAACACCGGGGAGCTGTTTTTT

V: TRBV6-4
D: .
J: TRBJ2-5
length: 15
size: many
CDR3: CASRDPGHYQETQYF
DNA: TGTGCCAGCAGGGACCCGGGACACTACCAAGAGACCCAGTACTTC

V: TRBV19
D: .
J: TRBJ2-3
length: 18
size: .
CDR3: CASSSQPWRCPSTDTQYF
DNA: TGTGCCAGTAGTAGTCAACCATGGCGCTGTCCTAGCACAGATACGCAGTATTTT

V: TRBV27
D: .
J: TRBJ1-1
length: 13
size: .
CDR3: CASSLRGNTEAFF
DNA: TGTGCCAGCAGTTTAAGAGGAAACACTGAAGCTTTCTTT

V: TRBV29-1
D: .
J: TRBJ1-1
length: 13
size: many
CDR3: CTCVPGVGTEAFF
DNA: TGCACCTGCGTCCCGGGGGTAGGCACTGAAGCTTTCTTT

V: TRBV5-1
D: .
J: TRBJ2-2
length: 13
size: many
CDR3: CATTRDDTGELFF
DNA: TGCGCCACGACTAGGGATGACACCGGGGAGCTGTTTTTT

V: TRBV6-9
D: .
J: TRBJ2-1
length: 14
size: few
CDR3: CASSSGEVNNEQFF
DNA: TGTGCCAGCAGTTCTGGAGAGGTTAACAATGAGCAGTTCTTT

V: TRBV20-1
D: .
J: TRBJ1-2
length: 12
size: many
CDR3: CSAPGNSYGYTF
DNA: TGCAGTGCTCCAGGGAATAGTTATGGCTACACCTTC

V: TRBV7-6
D: TRBD2
J: TRBJ2-1
length: 15
size: many
CDR3: CASSRDGTSKNEQFF
DNA: TGTGCCAGCAGCCGCGACGGGACTAGTAAGAATGAGCAGTTCTTC

V: TRBV11-2
D: TRBD1
J: TRBJ1-1
length: 15
size: many
CDR3: CASSSTGGASTEAFF
DNA: TGTGCCAGCAGTTCGACAGGGGGCGCATCCACTGAAGCTTTCTTT

V: TRBV7-7
D: .
J: TRBJ2-5
length: 15
size: .
CDR3: CASIPVAMGGETQYF
DNA: TGTGCTAGCATCCCGGTGGCTATGGGAGGAGAGACCCAGTACTTC

V: TRBV20-1
D: TRBD2
J: TRBJ2-1
length: 16
size: many
CDR3: CSARDVERDSYNEQFF
DNA: TGCAGTGCTAGAGATGTGGAGCGGGACTCCTACAATGAGCAGTTCTTC

V: TRBV10-3
D: .
J: TRBJ2-5
length: 14
size: few
CDR3: CAISPGHLQETQYF
DNA: TGTGCCATCAGTCCGGGACATCTTCAAGAGACCCAGTACTTC

V: TRBV11-1
D: .
J: TRBJ1-5
length: 16
size: many
CDR3: CASSPGAGAGDQPQHF
DNA: TGTGCCAGCAGCCCCGGGGCAGGGGCTGGGGATCAGCCCCAGCATTTT

V: TRBV2
D: TRBD1
J: TRBJ1-2
length: 13
size: many
CDR3: CASGQDRVNGYTF
DNA: TGTGCCAGCGGACAGGACAGGGTTAATGGCTACACCTTC

V: TRBV7-3
D: .
J: TRBJ2-6
length: 17
size: .
CDR3: CASSLRPRGPGANVLTF
DNA: TGTGCCAGCAGCTTAAGACCGAGGGGTCCTGGGGCCAACGTCCTGACTTTC

V: TRBV9
D: TRBD1
J: TRBJ2-7
length: 12
size: many
CDR3: CASSRTGGEQYF
DNA: TGTGCCAGCAGCAGGACAGGAGGCGAGCAGTACTTC